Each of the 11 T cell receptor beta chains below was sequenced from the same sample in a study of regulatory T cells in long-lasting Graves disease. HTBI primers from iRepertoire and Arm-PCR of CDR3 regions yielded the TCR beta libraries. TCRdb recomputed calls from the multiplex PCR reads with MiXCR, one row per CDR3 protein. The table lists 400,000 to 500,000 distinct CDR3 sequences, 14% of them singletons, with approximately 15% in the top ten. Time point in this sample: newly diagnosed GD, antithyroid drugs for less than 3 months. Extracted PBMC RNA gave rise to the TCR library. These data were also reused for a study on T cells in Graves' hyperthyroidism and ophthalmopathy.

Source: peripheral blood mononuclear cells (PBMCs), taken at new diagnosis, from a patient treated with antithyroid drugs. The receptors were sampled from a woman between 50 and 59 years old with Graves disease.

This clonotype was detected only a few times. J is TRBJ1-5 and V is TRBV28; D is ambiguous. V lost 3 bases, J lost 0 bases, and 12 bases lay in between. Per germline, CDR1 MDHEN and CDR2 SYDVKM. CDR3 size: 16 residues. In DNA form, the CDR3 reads TGTGCCAGCAGTTTTTCCAGGTCAAATAGCAATCAGCCCCAGCATTTT. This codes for CASSFSRSNSNQPQHF.

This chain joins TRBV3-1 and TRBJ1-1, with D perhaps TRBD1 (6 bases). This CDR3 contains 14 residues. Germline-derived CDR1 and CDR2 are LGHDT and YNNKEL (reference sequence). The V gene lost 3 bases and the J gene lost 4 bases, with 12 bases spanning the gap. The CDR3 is CASSQGGGGTEAFF. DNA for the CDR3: TGTGCCAGCAGCCAGGGGGGGGGCGGCACTGAAGCTTTCTTT. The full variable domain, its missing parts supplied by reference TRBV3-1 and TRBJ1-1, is DTAVSQTPKYLVTQMGNDKSIKCEQNLGHDTMYWYKQDSKKFLKIMFSYNNKELIINETVPNRFSPKSPDKAHLNLHINSLELGDSAVYFCASSQGGGGTEAFFGQGTRLTVV.

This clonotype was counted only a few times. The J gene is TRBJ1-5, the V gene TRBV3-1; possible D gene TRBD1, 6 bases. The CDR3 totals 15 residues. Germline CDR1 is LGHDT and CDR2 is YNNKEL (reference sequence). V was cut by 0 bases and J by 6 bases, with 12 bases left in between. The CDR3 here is CASSQDSGGRQPQHF. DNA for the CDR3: TGTGCCAGCAGCCAAGATTCGGGGGGGCGTCAGCCCCAGCATTTT.

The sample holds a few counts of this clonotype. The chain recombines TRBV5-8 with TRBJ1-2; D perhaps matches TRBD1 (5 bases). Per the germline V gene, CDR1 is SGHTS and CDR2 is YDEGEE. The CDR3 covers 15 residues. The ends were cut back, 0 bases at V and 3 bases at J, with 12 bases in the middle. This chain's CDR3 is CASSLGAGSDYGYTF. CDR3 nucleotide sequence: TGTGCCAGCAGCTTGGGTGCAGGGTCGGACTATGGCTACACCTTC.

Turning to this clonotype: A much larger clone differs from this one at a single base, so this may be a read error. The CDR3 DNA sequence: TGTGCCAACAGTTGGGCAGGGGACAACTATGGCTACACCTTC. Protein product: CANSWAGDNYGYTF. The rearrangement joins TRBV6-9 to TRBJ1-2, with D possibly matching TRBD1 (6 bases). CDR3 length: 14 amino acids. Germline assignment: CDR1 MNHGY and CDR2 SVAAGI.

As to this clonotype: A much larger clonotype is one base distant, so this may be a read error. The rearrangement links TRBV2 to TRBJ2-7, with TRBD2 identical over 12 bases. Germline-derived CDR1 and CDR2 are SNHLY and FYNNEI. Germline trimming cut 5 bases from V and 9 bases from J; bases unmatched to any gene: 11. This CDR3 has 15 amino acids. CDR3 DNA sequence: TGTGCCAGCAGTCCCCGACTAGCGGGAGTAGGTGGGCAGTACTTC. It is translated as CASSPRLAGVGGQYF.

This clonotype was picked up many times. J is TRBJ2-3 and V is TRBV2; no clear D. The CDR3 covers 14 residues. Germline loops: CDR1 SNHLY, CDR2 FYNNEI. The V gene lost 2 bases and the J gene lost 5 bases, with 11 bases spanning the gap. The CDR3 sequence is CASSESLLRDTQYF. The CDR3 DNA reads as TGTGCCAGCAGTGAAAGTCTTTTGAGAGATACGCAGTATTTT.

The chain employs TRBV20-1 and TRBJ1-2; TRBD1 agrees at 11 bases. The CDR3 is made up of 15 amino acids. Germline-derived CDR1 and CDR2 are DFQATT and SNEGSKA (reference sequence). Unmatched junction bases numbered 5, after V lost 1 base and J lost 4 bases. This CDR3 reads CSARATGTGGYGYTF. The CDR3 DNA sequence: TGCAGTGCTAGAGCGACCGGGACAGGGGGCTATGGCTACACCTTC.

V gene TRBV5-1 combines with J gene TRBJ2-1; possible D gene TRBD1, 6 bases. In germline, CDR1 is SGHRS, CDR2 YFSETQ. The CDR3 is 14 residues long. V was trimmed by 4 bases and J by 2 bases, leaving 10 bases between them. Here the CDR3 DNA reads TGCGCCAGCAGCGGGGACACAGCCTACAATGAGCAGTTCTTC. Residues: CASSGDTAYNEQFF.

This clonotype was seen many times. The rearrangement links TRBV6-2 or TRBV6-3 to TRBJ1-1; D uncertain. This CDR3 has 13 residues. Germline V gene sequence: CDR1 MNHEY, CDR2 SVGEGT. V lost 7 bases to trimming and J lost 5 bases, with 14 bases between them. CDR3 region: CASKISIWTEAFF. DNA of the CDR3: TGTGCCAGCAAAATCTCTATATGGACTGAAGCTTTCTTT.

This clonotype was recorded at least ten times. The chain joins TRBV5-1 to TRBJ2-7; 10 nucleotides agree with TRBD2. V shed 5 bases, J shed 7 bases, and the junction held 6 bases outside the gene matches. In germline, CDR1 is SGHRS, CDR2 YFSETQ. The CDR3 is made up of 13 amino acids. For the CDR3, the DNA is TGCGCCAGCAGGTCTAGCGGGAGAGTTGAGCAGTACTTC. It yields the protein CASRSSGRVEQYF.